This T cell receptor beta chain was captured in a study of sequential checkpoint blockade in melanoma. Clones were sequenced by immunoSEQ multiplex PCR, and TCRdb holds only the in-frame ones, with some missing. The data contain about 20,000 clones, roughly 82% of them singletons. Germline V gene lookup returns CDR1 SNHLY and CDR2 FYNNEI. Trimming took 9 bases from V and 5 from J; bases not matched to a gene: 21. CDR3 length: 17 amino acids. Stated treatment: randomized to nivolumab then ipilimumab (arm A) or the reverse (arm B). Live CD3+CD8+ CD19− CD56− cells were sorted from PBMCs. This clonotype originated in a human donor with melanoma. This chain connects TRBV2 to TRBJ2-7, with 8 bases that match TRBD1. The sample was CD8+ T cells sorted from blood (inferred from file names), taken from a patient given nivolumab and ipilimumab in sequence. This chain's CDR3 is CASSEYPWTGKGHEQYF. For the CDR3, the DNA is TGTGCCAGTTCAGAATACCCATGGACAGGGAAAGGGCACGAGCAGTACTTC.